Given below is one T cell receptor (beta chain) in context. Read data end 3 residues before the CDR3 end; the end is taken from the germline J gene. This entry belongs to a study of T cells in women clearing cervical HPV infection. The protocol was immunoSEQ multiplex PCR, while the TCRdb copy is restricted to in-frame clones and leaves out a portion. Its table records around 17,000 clones. The junction had 5 bases not matched to a gene; V was cut back by 4 bases and J by 4 bases. This CDR3 is 15 amino acids long. CDR1 SGHAT and CDR2 FQDESV come from the germline V gene (reference sequence). The sequencing input was blood buffy coat. The receptor comes from a woman between 18 and 69 years old with a cervical HPV16 infection that either progressed to CIN3+ or cleared (not recorded which). This rearrangement joins TRBV11-1 to TRBJ2-1, with 9 bases identical to TRBD1. Partial CDR3 DNA: TGTGCCAGCAGCTCGGGACAGGGTGATTACAATGAG. The encoded protein is CASSSGQGDYNE. The whole CDR3 protein reads CASSSGQGDYNEQFF.